The 26 T cell receptor beta chains given below trace back to one sample, sequenced in a study of T cells expressing NK-cell markers. TCRdb reanalyzed the 5' RACE reads, giving one entry per CDR3 protein sequence and no DNA. The repertoire shows some 500,000 distinct CDR3 sequences; the top ten hold approximately 1.4%. Sequencing was performed on blood T cells: a sorted CD56 or NKG2C T cell subset, CD4+ or CD8+ T cells, or bulk PBMC T cells (not recorded which). Every receptor here comes from a woman between 45 and 65 years old in good health.

The chain uses TRBV10-3 and TRBJ2-7; TCRdb outputs TRBD1, but without DNA this stays unchecked. The CDR3 has 13 residues. Germline CDR1 and CDR2: ENHRY and SYGVKD. The CDR3 sequence: CAIRGTRSYEQYF.

CDR3 amino acids: CASTSGPYNQPQHF. The genes are TRBV21-1 and TRBJ1-5. TRBV21-1 is a pseudogene segment. CDR3 length: 14 residues.

This chain links TRBV6-2 or TRBV6-3 with TRBJ2-5. This CDR3 contains 12 residues. The germline gives CDR1 MNHEY, CDR2 SVGEGT. The CDR3 sequence is CASSQQKETQYF.

The chain has TRBV12-3 or TRBV12-4 and TRBJ2-5; TCRdb calls TRBD2, which cannot be checked without DNA. The length of the CDR3 is 16 residues. This CDR3 is CASSSPVAVYQETQYF.

V usage is TRBV19 and J usage is TRBJ1-3; TCRdb's D call, TRBD1, is unchecked because there is no DNA. Germline V lookup: CDR1 LNHDA, CDR2 SQIVND (reference sequence). The CDR3 is made up of 14 amino acids. This CDR3 reads CASSVEGRRGTIYF. Complete variable domain (other parts from reference TRBV19 and TRBJ1-3): DGGITQSPKYLFRKEGQNVTLSCEQNLNHDAMYWYRQDPGQGLRLIYYSQIVNDFQKGDIAEGYSVSREKKESFPLTVTSAQKNPTAFYLCASSVEGRRGTIYFGEGSWLTVV.

This chain joins TRBV5-6 and TRBJ2-5; TCRdb lists TRBD1, though no DNA is available to test this call. This CDR3 is built from 15 residues. Germline CDR1 SGHDT, CDR2 YYEEEE. Here the CDR3 reads CASSLRRQGQETQYF.

The chain employs TRBV11-2 and TRBJ1-2. Germline lookup yields CDR1 SGHAT and CDR2 FQNNGV. This CDR3 has 13 residues. CDR3 sequence: CASSFILATGYTF.

The chain carries TRBV3-1 and TRBJ2-1; TCRdb gives TRBD2 as the D gene, but with no DNA this cannot be confirmed. The CDR3 consists of 14 residues. The germline V gene encodes CDR1 LGHDT and CDR2 YNNKEL (reference sequence). The chain's CDR3 is CASTLRTSGREQFF.

The V and J genes are TRBV6-1 and TRBJ1-2; TCRdb lists TRBD1, though no DNA is available to test this call. The CDR3 contains 15 residues. The germline V gene encodes CDR1 MNHNS and CDR2 SASEGT. CDR3 sequence: CASRPGQGIGGGYTF.

The chain carries TRBV20-1 and TRBJ2-7; TCRdb gives TRBD2 as the D gene, but with no DNA this cannot be confirmed. This CDR3 has 14 residues. The germline V gene has CDR1 DFQATT and CDR2 SNEGSKA (reference sequence). CDR3 protein: CSARRRGSAYEQYF.

V gene TRBV5-1 combines with J gene TRBJ2-7; there is no DNA to check the TCRdb D call of TRBD1. The CDR3 has 15 amino acids. The V gene's germline CDR1 is SGHRS and CDR2 YFSETQ. The CDR3: CASSAQQGKRYEQYF.

The V and J genes are TRBV4-2 and TRBJ1-1; there is no DNA to check the TCRdb D call of TRBD1. The CDR3 is 16 amino acids. Germline CDR1 is LGHNA and CDR2 is YNFKEQ. Here the CDR3 reads CASSQRWTGANTEAFF.

The chain couples TRBV15 to TRBJ2-7; TCRdb lists TRBD2, though no DNA is available to test this call. Looked up from germline, CDR1 is LNHNV and CDR2 is YYDKDF (reference sequence). The CDR3 length is 15 residues. The CDR3 region is CATSRDRDLAYEQYF. Full variable domain (missing parts from reference TRBV15 and TRBJ2-7): DAMVIQNPRYQVTQFGKPVTLSCSQTLNHNVMYWYQQKSSQAPKLLFHYYDKDFNNEADTPDNFQSRRPNTSFCFLDIRSPGLGDTAMYLCATSRDRDLAYEQYFGPGTRLTVT.

V usage is TRBV6-5 and J usage is TRBJ2-5; TCRdb calls TRBD2, which cannot be checked without DNA. CDR3 length: 16 amino acids. Germline lookup yields CDR1 MNHEY and CDR2 SVGAGI. The chain's CDR3 is CASSWGLAGGKETQYF.

CDR3 protein: CASSVDTSGGLQETQYF. The V call is TRBV9, the J call TRBJ2-5; TCRdb names TRBD2, which stays unverified in the absence of DNA. The CDR3 loop spans 17 amino acids. Germline lookup yields CDR1 SGDLS and CDR2 YYNGEE. The complete variable domain, with remaining parts taken from reference TRBV9 and TRBJ2-5, reads DSGVTQTPKHLITATGQRVTLRCSPRSGDLSVYWYQQSLDQGLQFLIQYYNGEERAKGNILERFSAQQFPDLHSELNLSSLELGDSALYFCASSVDTSGGLQETQYFGPGTRLLVL.

This sequence joins TRBV6-4 and TRBJ2-3; the TCRdb call, TRBD1, lacks DNA for checking. Germline V gene sequence: CDR1 MRHNA, CDR2 SNTAGT. This CDR3 has 13 amino acids. CDR3 in amino acids: CASSVTGADTQYF.

The CDR3 loop reads CSARQTGGNTEAFF. The rearrangement uses TRBV20-1 and TRBJ1-1; TCRdb indicates TRBD1, and absent DNA this call remains unverified. There are 14 residues in the CDR3. From germline, CDR1 is DFQATT and CDR2 SNEGSKA (reference sequence).

The chain combines TRBV5-1 with TRBJ2-6. The germline CDR1 and CDR2 sequences are SGHRS and YFSETQ. There are 17 residues in the CDR3. The CDR3 sequence is CASSLRDPTSGANVLTF. Together with reference TRBV5-1 and TRBJ2-6, the CDR3 gives the full variable domain: KAGVTQTPRYLIKTRGQQVTLSCSPISGHRSVSWYQQTPGQGLQFLFEYFSETQRNKGNFPGRFSGRQFSNSRSEMNVSTLELGDSALYLCASSLRDPTSGANVLTFGAGSRLTVL.

The CDR3 region is CATSDTITRGTDTQYF. J is TRBJ2-3 and V is TRBV24-1; TCRdb designates TRBD2, a call that cannot be tested without DNA. The CDR3 is made up of 16 amino acids. CDR1 and CDR2 (germline): KGHDR, SFDVKD.

This sequence joins TRBV20-1 and TRBJ1-4; lacking DNA, the TRBD1 call made by TCRdb goes unchecked. Looked up from germline, CDR1 is DFQATT and CDR2 is SNEGSKA (reference sequence). The CDR3 extends over 16 amino acids. This CDR3 is CSARRNPGRKNEKLFF.

The genes are TRBV12-5 and TRBJ2-6. The CDR3 is 14 residues long. CDR1 is LGHNT, CDR2 FRNRAP, per germline. The CDR3 region is CASGSLCRANVLTF.

The chain carries TRBV27 and TRBJ2-3; TCRdb calls TRBD2, which cannot be checked without DNA. Germline CDR1 reads MNHEY; CDR2 reads SMNVEV (reference sequence). The CDR3 contains 15 residues. The CDR3 protein is CASWALVQGTDTQYF.

V gene TRBV11-2 combines with J gene TRBJ2-2; TCRdb gives TRBD1 as the D gene, but with no DNA this cannot be confirmed. CDR1 SGHAT and CDR2 FQNNGV come from the germline V gene. The CDR3 length is 20 residues. This chain's CDR3 is CASRPGGLGGPADETGELFF. Filled out from reference TRBV11-2 and TRBJ2-2, the complete variable domain reads EAGVAQSPRYKIIEKRQSVAFWCNPISGHATLYWYQQILGQGPKLLIQFQNNGVVDDSQLPKDRFSAERLKGVDSTLKIQPAKLEDSAVYLCASRPGGLGGPADETGELFFGEGSRLTVL.

This chain connects TRBV20-1 to TRBJ1-5; no DNA is available, so the TRBD1 call from TCRdb remains unchecked. This CDR3 contains 14 residues. In germline, CDR1 is DFQATT, CDR2 SNEGSKA (reference sequence). CDR3 region: CSAAQGVGNQPQHF.

The chain employs TRBV6-6 and TRBJ1-2; TCRdb indicates TRBD1, and absent DNA this call remains unverified. CDR1 is MNHNY and CDR2 is SVGAGI in the germline V gene (reference sequence). The CDR3 sequence is 17 residues long. This chain's CDR3 is CASSYRNRGLTNYGYTF.

V usage is TRBV29-1 and J usage is TRBJ1-2; the D call from TCRdb, TRBD1, cannot be confirmed without DNA. Looked up from germline, CDR1 is SQVTM and CDR2 is ANQGSEA. This CDR3 has 12 amino acids. CDR3 amino acids: CSVGQRVYGYTF.